The clone carrying this TCR beta chain came up many times. The sample originates from a study of blood T cells in healthy people across ages. Total RNA, at least 5 micrograms per sample, was extracted from PBMCs. The CDR3 loop spans 13 amino acids. The ends lost 3 bases at V and 3 bases at J; junction bases unmatched: 2. Through a sample-barcoded 5' primer and a J-beta primer mix, a second PCR was run for about 6 to 11 cycles. TCRdb reprocessed the 5' RACE reads via MiXCR and lists one record per CDR3 protein. Of some 1.7 million distinct CDR3 sequences listed, under 30% were seen once; the top ten hold over 7%.

The sample comprised blood. V and J are TRBV12-3 or TRBV12-4 and TRBJ2-7, with TRBD1 identical over 7 bases. The sequence was obtained from a woman aged 25 to 45 in good health. CDR3 nucleotides: TGTGCCAGCAGTTTTCAGGGGGTCTACGAGCAGTACTTC. Its protein product is CASSFQGVYEQYF.